This TCR beta chain was retrieved from a study of T cell responses to AZD1222 COVID-19 vaccine. Method: immunoSEQ multiplex PCR; TCRdb's copy keeps in-frame clones and lacks some. The sample holds 90,000 to 150,000 clones, approximately 88% seen once. The V gene's germline CDR1 is SGHVS and CDR2 FNYEAQ. The length of the CDR3 is 11 residues. V shed 5 bases and J shed 7 bases, with 8 bases lying between them. Of note for this clone: Its antigen is not identified.

Study-level results: Reportedly, nearly half of unique spike TCRs recognized epitopes outside B.1.351/B.1.1.7 mutations. Of the AZD1222 recipients, only six were seropositive at baseline. CD4 TCRs covered the whole spike, strongest at regions 160-218 and 743-854.

The specimen comprised peripheral blood, sampled on day 0 of AZD1222 vaccination. This chain joins TRBV7-6 and TRBJ1-2; D is uncertain. This receptor was obtained from an adult in good health. The CDR3 loop is CASSPVVGYTF. The CDR3 coding sequence is TGTGCCAGCAGCCCAGTCGTTGGCTACACCTTC.